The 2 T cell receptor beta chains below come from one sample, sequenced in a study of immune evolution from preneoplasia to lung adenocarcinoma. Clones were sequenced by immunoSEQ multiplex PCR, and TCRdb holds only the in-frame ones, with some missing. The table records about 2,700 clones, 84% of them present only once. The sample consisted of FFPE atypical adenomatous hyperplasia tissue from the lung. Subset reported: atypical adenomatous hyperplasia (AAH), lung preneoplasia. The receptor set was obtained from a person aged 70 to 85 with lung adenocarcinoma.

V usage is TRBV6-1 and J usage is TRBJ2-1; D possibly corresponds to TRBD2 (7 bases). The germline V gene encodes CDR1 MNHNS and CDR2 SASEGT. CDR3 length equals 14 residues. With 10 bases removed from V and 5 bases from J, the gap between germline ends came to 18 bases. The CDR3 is CATTGGGGNNEQFF. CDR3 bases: TGTGCCACCACCGGCGGGGGCGGGAACAATGAGCAGTTCTTC.

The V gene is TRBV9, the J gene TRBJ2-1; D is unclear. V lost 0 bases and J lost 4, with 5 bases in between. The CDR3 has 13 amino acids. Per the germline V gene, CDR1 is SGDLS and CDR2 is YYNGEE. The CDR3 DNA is TGTGCCAGCAGCGTAGACCGGTACAATGAGCAGTTCTTC. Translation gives CASSVDRYNEQFF.